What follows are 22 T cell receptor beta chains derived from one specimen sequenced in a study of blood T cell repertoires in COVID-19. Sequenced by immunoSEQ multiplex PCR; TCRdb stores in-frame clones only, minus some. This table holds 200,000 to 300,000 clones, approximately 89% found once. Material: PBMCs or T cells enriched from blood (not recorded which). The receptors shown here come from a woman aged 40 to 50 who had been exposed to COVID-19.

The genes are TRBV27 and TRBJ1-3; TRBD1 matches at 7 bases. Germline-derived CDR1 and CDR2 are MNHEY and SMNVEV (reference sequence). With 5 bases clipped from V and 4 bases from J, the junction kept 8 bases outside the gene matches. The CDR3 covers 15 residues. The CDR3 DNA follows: TGTGCCAGCAGTCTCGACAGGGCCGGCGGAAACACCATATATTTT. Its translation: CASSLDRAGGNTIYF.

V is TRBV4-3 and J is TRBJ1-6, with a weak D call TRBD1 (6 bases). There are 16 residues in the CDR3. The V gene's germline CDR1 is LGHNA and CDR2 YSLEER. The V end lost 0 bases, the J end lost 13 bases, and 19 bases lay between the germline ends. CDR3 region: CASSQERGWTAWPLHF. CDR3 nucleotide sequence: TGCGCCAGCAGCCAAGAAAGGGGGTGGACCGCCTGGCCCCTCCACTTT.

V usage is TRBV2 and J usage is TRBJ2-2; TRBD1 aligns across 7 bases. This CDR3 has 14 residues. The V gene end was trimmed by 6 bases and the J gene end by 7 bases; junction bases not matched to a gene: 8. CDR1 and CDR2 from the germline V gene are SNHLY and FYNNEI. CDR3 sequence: CASRKDREIGELFF. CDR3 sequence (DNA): TGTGCCAGCAGGAAAGACAGGGAGATCGGGGAGCTGTTTTTT. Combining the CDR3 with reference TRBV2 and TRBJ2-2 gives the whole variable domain EPEVTQTPSHQVTQMGQEVILRCVPISNHLYFYWYRQILGQKVEFLVSFYNNEISEKSEIFDDQFSVERPDGSNFTLKIRSTKLEDSAMYFCASRKDREIGELFFGEGSRLTVL.

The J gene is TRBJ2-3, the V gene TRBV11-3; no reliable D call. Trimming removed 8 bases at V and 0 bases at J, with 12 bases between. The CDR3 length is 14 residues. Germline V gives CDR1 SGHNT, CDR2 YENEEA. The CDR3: CASGSARSTDTQYF. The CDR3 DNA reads TGTGCCAGCGGGTCGGCGAGGAGCACAGATACGCAGTATTTT.

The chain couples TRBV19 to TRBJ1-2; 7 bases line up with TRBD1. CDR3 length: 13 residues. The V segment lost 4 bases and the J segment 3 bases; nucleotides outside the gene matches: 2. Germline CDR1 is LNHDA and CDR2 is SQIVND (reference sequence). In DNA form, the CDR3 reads TGTGCCAGTAGTACTACAGGGGACTATGGCTACACCTTC. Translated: CASSTTGDYGYTF.

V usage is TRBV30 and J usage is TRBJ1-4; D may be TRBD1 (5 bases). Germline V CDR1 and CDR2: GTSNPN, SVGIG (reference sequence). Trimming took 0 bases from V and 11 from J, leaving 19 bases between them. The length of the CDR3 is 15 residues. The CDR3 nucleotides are TGTGCCTGGAGTGTACTTAGGGGCTATGACGCGAAACTGTTTTTT. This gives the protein CAWSVLRGYDAKLFF.

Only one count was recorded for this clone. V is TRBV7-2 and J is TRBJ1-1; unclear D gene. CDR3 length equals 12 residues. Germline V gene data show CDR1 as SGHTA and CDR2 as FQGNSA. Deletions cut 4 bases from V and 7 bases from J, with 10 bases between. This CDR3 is CASSWAGLEAFF. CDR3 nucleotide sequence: TGTGCCAGCAGCTGGGCCGGCCTTGAAGCTTTCTTT.

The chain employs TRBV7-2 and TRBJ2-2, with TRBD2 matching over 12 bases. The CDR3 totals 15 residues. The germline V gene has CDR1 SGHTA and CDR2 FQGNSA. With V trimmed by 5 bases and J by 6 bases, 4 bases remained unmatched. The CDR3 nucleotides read TGTGCCAGCAGCCCGCTAGCGGGGGGGCCCGGGGAGCTGTTTTTT. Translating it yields CASSPLAGGPGELFF.

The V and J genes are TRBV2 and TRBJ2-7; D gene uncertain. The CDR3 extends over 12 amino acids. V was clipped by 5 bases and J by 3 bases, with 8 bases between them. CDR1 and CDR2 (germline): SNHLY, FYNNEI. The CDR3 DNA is TGTGCCAGCAGTATACAGAGCTACGAGCAGTACGTC. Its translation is CASSIQSYEQYV.

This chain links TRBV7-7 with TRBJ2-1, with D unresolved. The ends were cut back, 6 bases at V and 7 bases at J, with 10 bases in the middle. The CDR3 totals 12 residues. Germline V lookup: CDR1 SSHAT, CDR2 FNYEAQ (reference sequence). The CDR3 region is CASRGGDNEQFF. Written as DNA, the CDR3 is TGTGCCAGCAGGGGTGGAGATAATGAGCAGTTCTTC.

The DNA of the CDR3 is TGTGCCAGCAGCTTTAGGACAGGCCAAGAGACCCAGTACTTC. Its protein product is CASSFRTGQETQYF. The chain links TRBV13 to TRBJ2-5; the match to TRBD1 covers 7 bases. After removal of 3 bases from V and 1 base from J, the junction contained 2 bases not matched to a gene. The CDR3 consists of 14 residues. Germline V gives CDR1 PRHDT, CDR2 FYEKMQ (reference sequence).

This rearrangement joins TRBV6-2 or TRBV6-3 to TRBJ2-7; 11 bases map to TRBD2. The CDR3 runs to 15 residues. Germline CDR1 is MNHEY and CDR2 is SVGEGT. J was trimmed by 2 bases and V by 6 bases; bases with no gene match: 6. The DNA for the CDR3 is TGTGCCAGCAGCCTCTCGGGACTAGCGGCCTACGAGCAGTACGTC. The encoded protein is CASSLSGLAAYEQYV.

As DNA, the CDR3 is TGTGCCAGCAGCCAGGGCAAAGAGACCCAGTACTTC. Translation gives CASSQGKETQYF. The gene calls are TRBV6-5 and TRBJ2-5; perhaps TRBD1 as D (5 bases). Germline assignment: CDR1 MNHEY and CDR2 SVGAGI. The V and J ends lost 6 bases and 3 bases respectively, with 8 bases between them. The CDR3 loop spans 12 amino acids.

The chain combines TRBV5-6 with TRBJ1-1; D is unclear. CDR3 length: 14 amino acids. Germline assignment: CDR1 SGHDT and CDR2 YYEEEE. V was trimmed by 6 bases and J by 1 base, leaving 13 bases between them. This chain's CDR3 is CASIRSFPNTEAFF. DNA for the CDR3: TGTGCCAGCATCCGTTCGTTCCCGAACACTGAAGCTTTCTTT.

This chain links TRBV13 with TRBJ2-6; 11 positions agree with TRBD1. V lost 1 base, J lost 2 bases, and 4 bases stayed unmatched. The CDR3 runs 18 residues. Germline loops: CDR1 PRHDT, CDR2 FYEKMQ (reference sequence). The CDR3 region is CASSLAPGQGAGANVLTF. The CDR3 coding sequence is TGTGCCAGCAGCTTAGCACCGGGACAGGGGGCTGGGGCCAACGTCCTGACTTTC.

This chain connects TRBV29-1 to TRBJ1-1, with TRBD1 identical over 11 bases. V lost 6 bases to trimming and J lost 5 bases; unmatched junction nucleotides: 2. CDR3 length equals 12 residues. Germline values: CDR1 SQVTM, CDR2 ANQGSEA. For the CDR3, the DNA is TGCAGCGTGGACAGGGGGCAGACTGAAGCTTTCTTT. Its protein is CSVDRGQTEAFF. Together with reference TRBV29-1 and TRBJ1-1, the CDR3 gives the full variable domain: SAVISQKPSRDICQRGTSLTIQCQVDSQVTMMFWYRQQPGQSLTLIATANQGSEATYESGFVIDKFPISRPNLTFSTLTVSNMSPEDSSIYLCSVDRGQTEAFFGQGTRLTVV.

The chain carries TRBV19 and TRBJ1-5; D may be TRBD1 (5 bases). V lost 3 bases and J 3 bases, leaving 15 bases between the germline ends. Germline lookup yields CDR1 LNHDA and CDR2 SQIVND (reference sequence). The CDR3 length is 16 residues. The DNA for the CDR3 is TGTGCCAGTAGTATTCTAGGGGCGGGATCCAATCAGCCCCAGCATTTT. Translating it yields CASSILGAGSNQPQHF.

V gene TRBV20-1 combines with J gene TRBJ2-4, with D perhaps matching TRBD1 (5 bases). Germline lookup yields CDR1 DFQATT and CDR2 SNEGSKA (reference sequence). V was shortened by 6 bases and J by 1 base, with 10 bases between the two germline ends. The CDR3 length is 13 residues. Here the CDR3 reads CSASAGAKNIQYF. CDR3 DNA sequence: TGCAGTGCAAGTGCAGGGGCCAAAAACATTCAGTACTTC.

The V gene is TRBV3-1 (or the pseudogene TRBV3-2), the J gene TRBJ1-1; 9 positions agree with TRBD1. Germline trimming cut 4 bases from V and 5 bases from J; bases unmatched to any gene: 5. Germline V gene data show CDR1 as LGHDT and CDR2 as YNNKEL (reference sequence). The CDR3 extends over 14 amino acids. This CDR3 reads CASSLSQGATEAFF. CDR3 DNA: TGTGCCAGCAGCCTTTCACAGGGGGCTACTGAAGCTTTCTTT.

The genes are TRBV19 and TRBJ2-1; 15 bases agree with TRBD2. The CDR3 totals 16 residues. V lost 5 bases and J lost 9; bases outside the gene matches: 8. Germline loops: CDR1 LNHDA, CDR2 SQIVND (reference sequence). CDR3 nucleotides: TGTGCCAGTAGTGCCCGAGGACTAGCGGGAGGGGTTGAGCAGTTCTTC. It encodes CASSARGLAGGVEQFF.

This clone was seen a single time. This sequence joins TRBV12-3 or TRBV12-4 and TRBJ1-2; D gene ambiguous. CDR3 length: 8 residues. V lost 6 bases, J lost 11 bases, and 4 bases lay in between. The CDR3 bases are TGTGCCAGCAGCCCGTACACCTTC. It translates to CASSPYTF.

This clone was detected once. The CDR3 loop reads CASSTGTRAFF. Here the CDR3 DNA reads TGTGCCAGCAGCACCGGGACTCGAGCTTTCTTT. The V call is TRBV9, the J call TRBJ1-1, with D possibly being TRBD1 (5 bases). This CDR3 has 11 amino acids. The V gene's germline CDR1 is SGDLS and CDR2 YYNGEE. V was shortened by 4 bases and J by 10 bases, with 11 bases between the two germline ends.